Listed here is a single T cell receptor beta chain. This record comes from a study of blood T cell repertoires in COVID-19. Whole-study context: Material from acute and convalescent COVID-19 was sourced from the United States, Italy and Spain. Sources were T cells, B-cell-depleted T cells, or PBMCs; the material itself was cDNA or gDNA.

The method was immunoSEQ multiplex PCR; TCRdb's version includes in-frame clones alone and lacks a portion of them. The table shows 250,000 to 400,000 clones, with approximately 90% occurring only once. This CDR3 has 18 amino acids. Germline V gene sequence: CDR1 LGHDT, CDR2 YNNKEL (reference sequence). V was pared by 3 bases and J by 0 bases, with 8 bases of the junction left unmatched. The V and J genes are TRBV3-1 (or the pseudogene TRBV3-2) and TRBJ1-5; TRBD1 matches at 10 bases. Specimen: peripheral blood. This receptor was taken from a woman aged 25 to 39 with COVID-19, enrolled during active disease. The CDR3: CASSQDPGTGASNQPQHF. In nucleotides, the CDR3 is TGTGCCAGCAGCCAGGACCCCGGGACAGGGGCTAGCAATCAGCCCCAGCATTTT.